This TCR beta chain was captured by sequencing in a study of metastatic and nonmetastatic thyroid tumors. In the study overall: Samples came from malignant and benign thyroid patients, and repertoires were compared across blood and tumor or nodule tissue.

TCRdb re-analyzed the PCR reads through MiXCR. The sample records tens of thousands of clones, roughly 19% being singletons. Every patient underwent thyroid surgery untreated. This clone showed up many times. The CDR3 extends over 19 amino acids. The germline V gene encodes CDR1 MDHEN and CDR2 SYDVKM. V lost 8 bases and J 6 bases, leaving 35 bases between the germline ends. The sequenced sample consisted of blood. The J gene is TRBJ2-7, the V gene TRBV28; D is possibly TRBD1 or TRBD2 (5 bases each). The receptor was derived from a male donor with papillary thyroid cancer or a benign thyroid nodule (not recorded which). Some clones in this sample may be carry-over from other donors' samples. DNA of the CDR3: TGTGCCAGCGCAATAGGGACGGGCACTAGACCTACACCGAGGGCCGAGCAGTACTTC. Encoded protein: CASAIGTGTRPTPRAEQYF.